This passage covers 14 T cell receptor beta chains from one sample sequenced in a study of T-cell memory formation after mild COVID-19. MiXCR, run by TCRdb on the 5' RACE reads, gives a single entry per CDR3 protein. The data show roughly 130,000 distinct CDR3 sequences, over 15% seen once. The sequenced sample was PBMCs or a T cell subset sorted from them (not recorded which). The receptors shown here come from a man between 18 and 35 years old who had mild COVID-19 (a few samples of this study predate the infection). Cell type and time point are not known.

CDR3 amino acids: CSVSQGTKGEKLFF. Here the CDR3 DNA reads TGCAGCGTTTCACAGGGAACGAAAGGCGAAAAACTGTTTTTT. J is TRBJ1-4 and V is TRBV29-1; maybe TRBD1 (6 bases). Trimming took 5 bases from V and 8 from J, leaving 18 bases between them. CDR1 SQVTM and CDR2 ANQGSEA come from the germline V gene. The CDR3 totals 14 residues.

In its sample, this clonotype was seen many times. The junction departs from the called germline gene at one end, perhaps through a read error. The chain uses TRBV29-1 and TRBJ1-1; the D gene is possibly TRBD1 (5 bases). The CDR3 has 11 amino acids. Germline CDR1 reads SQVTM; CDR2 reads ANQGSEA. CDR3 residues: CTGLRNTEAFF. Here the CDR3 DNA reads TGTACAGGTCTGAGGAACACTGAAGCTTTCTTT. The entire variable domain, with the rest obtained from reference TRBV29-1 and TRBJ1-1, is as follows: SAVISQKPSRDICQRGTSLTIQCQVDSQVTMMFWYRQQPGQSLTLIATANQGSEATYESGFVIDKFPISRPNLTFSTLTVSNMSPEDSSIYLCTGLRNTEAFFGQGTRLTVV.

This clonotype appeared a few times. This chain links TRBV29-1 with TRBJ2-5; D might be TRBD2 (7 bases). V lost 5 bases, J lost 5 bases, and 15 bases lay in between. Germline V gene data show CDR1 as SQVTM and CDR2 as ANQGSEA. The CDR3 sequence is 13 residues long. CDR3 sequence: CSVQRGAWETQYF. Here the CDR3 DNA reads TGCAGCGTTCAACGGGGGGCCTGGGAGACCCAGTACTTC. The whole variable domain, remainder taken from reference TRBV29-1 and TRBJ2-5, is SAVISQKPSRDICQRGTSLTIQCQVDSQVTMMFWYRQQPGQSLTLIATANQGSEATYESGFVIDKFPISRPNLTFSTLTVSNMSPEDSSIYLCSVQRGAWETQYFGPGTRLLVL.

V is TRBV20-1 and J is TRBJ1-5, with TRBD1 as a possible D gene (5 bases). V was trimmed by 2 bases and J by 8 bases, leaving 16 bases between them. The germline V gene encodes CDR1 DFQATT and CDR2 SNEGSKA (reference sequence). The length of the CDR3 is 14 residues. The CDR3 is CSARKGAEGKPQHF. The CDR3 nucleotides are TGCAGTGCTAGAAAAGGGGCGGAGGGGAAGCCCCAGCATTTT.

This clonotype showed up just a few times. The chain carries TRBV5-6 and TRBJ2-3; TRBD2 is a possible D gene (6 bases). Trimming shortened V by 3 bases and J by 1 base, and 9 bases separated the two germline ends. The CDR3 runs to 14 residues. Looked up from germline, CDR1 is SGHDT and CDR2 is YYEEEE. The CDR3 coding sequence is TGTGCCAGCAGCTCCCAGCGGGGCACAGATACGCAGTATTTT. Amino acid sequence: CASSSQRGTDTQYF.

This clonotype was found many times. The chain employs TRBV7-9 and TRBJ2-3; the D is unclear. From germline, CDR1 is SEHNR and CDR2 FQNEAQ (reference sequence). The ends were cut back, 5 bases at V and 2 bases at J, with 2 bases in the middle. The CDR3 has 11 amino acids. The CDR3 nucleotides are TGTGCCAGCAGCCCCACAGATACGCAGTATTTT. This encodes CASSPTDTQYF.

V usage is TRBV6-1 and J usage is TRBJ1-2, with 12 nucleotides matching TRBD1. CDR1 is MNHNS, CDR2 SASEGT, per germline. This CDR3 is built from 15 residues. The ends lost 6 bases at V and 5 bases at J; junction bases unmatched: 7. CDR3 bases: TGTGCCAGCAGGTGGGGACAGGGGGCCAGATATGGCTACACCTTC. Protein: CASRWGQGARYGYTF.

This clonotype was picked up a small number of times. The V gene is TRBV9, the J gene TRBJ2-5, with D tentatively TRBD1 (6 bases). The germline gives CDR1 SGDLS, CDR2 YYNGEE. The CDR3 has 15 amino acids. V was shortened by 4 bases and J by 1 base, with 14 bases between the two germline ends. The CDR3 coding sequence is TGTGCCAGCAGCCCCCCCCAGGGGACCCAAGAGACCCAGTACTTC. Its translation is CASSPPQGTQETQYF.

As to this clonotype: The junction and the germline gene differ at one end; a read error may be behind it. The chain employs TRBV4-1 and TRBJ1-2; a possible D gene is TRBD1 (5 bases). The CDR3 loop spans 15 amino acids. Germline V gene lookup returns CDR1 MGHRA and CDR2 YSYEKL. As DNA, the CDR3 is TGCACCAGCAGCCAAACCGGGACTGACCTCTATGGCTACACCTTC. Translating gives CTSSQTGTDLYGYTF.

This clonotype was counted only a few times. The rearrangement joins TRBV5-1 to TRBJ1-1; D gene unclear. This CDR3 is built from 14 residues. Per the germline V gene, CDR1 is SGHRS and CDR2 is YFSETQ. V lost 4 bases and J 2 bases, leaving 12 bases between the germline ends. The CDR3 loop reads CASSPGFGNTEAFF. The CDR3 DNA is TGCGCCAGCAGCCCTGGTTTTGGTAACACTGAAGCTTTCTTT.

Only a few counts were recorded for this clonotype. The chain is built from TRBV7-8 and TRBJ1-2; maybe TRBD1 (6 bases). V was trimmed by 5 bases and J by 6 bases, leaving 22 bases between them. CDR3 length: 16 residues. Germline-derived CDR1 and CDR2 are SGHVS and FQNEAQ. CDR3 loop: CASSRRGSADGNGYTF. CDR3 nucleotide sequence: TGTGCCAGCAGCAGGAGGGGGTCGGCCGACGGTAATGGCTACACCTTC.

This clonotype came up a few times. The CDR3, as DNA: TGTGCCAGCAGCTTAGGTTTGGGGGCTGACTACGAGCAGTACTTC. Translating it yields CASSLGLGADYEQYF. V usage is TRBV11-2 and J usage is TRBJ2-7; TRBD1 is a possible D gene (6 bases). CDR1 SGHAT and CDR2 FQNNGV come from the germline V gene. The CDR3 totals 15 residues. Trimming took off 1 base at V and 3 bases at J, with 13 bases between the two ends.

This clonotype was seen a few times. The chain links TRBV7-2 to TRBJ1-2; no definite D call. CDR1 SGHTA and CDR2 FQGNSA come from the germline V gene. The CDR3 is 13 amino acids. Trimming shortened V by 2 bases and J by 3 bases, and 7 bases separated the two germline ends. The CDR3, as DNA: TGTGCCAGCAGCTTACCCGTGGACTATGGCTACACCTTC. This translates into CASSLPVDYGYTF.

This clonotype was recorded a few times. The J gene is TRBJ2-3, the V gene TRBV6-5; 9 nucleotides agree with TRBD2. The CDR3 spans 15 residues. V lost 4 bases, J lost 6 bases, and 8 bases stayed unmatched. Germline V lookup: CDR1 MNHEY, CDR2 SVGAGI. DNA of the CDR3: TGTGCCAGCAGTTCGATCCTAGCGGGGCGGGATACGCAGTATTTT. Protein: CASSSILAGRDTQYF.